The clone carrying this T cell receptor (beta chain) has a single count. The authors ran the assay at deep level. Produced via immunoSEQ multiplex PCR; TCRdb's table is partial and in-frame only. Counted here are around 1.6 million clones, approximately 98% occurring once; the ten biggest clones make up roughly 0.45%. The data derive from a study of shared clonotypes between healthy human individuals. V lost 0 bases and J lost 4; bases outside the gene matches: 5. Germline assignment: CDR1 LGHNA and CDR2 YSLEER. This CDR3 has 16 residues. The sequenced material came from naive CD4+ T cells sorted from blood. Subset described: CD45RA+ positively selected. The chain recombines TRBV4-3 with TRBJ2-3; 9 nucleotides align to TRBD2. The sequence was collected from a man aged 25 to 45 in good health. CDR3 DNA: TGCGCCAGCAGCCAAGATAGCGGGAGAGTCGCAGATACGCAGTATTTT. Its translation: CASSQDSGRVADTQYF.